These 21 T cell receptor beta chains originate from one sample sequenced in a study of T-cell reconstitution after alpha-beta-depleted transplantation in children. Preparation of the TCRbeta library used unique molecular identifiers. One entry per CDR3 protein, called by TCRdb with MiXCR from the PCR reads. The sample lists hundreds of thousands of distinct CDR3 sequences, under 15% occurring once. The specimen was PBMCs, mostly from graft donor cells, collected 360 days after TCRalphabeta/CD19-depleted stem cell transplant. These receptors came from a male patient younger than 18 who had a stem cell transplant for acute myeloid leukemia, so the T cells may come from the graft donor.

At least ten counts were recorded for this clonotype. CDR3 DNA sequence: TGTGCCAGCAGCCACCGACCGGACCAAGAGACCCAGTACTTC. Translating it yields CASSHRPDQETQYF. V gene TRBV6-2 or TRBV6-3 combines with J gene TRBJ2-5; D uncertain. The CDR3 spans 14 residues. V was cut by 6 bases and J by 0 bases, with 11 bases left in between. Germline CDR1 reads MNHEY; CDR2 reads SVGEGT.

This clonotype was seen at least ten times. The V and J genes are TRBV4-3 and TRBJ2-1; D possibly uses TRBD1 or TRBD2 (5 bases each). V dropped 1 base and J dropped 4 bases, with 20 bases sitting between them. The CDR3 contains 18 residues. CDR1 LGHNA and CDR2 YSLEER come from the germline V gene. This chain's CDR3 is CASSQGHQGPPLYNEQFF. The DNA of the CDR3 is TGCGCCAGCAGCCAAGGGCATCAGGGACCCCCACTTTACAATGAGCAGTTCTTC.

The CDR3 coding sequence is TGTGCCAGCAGGTCGTGGAATGAGCAGTTCTTC. Protein product: CASRSWNEQFF. The chain is built from TRBV12-3 or TRBV12-4 and TRBJ2-1, with unresolved D. There are 11 residues in the CDR3. The V end was cut by 6 bases, the J end by 7 bases, with 7 bases between.

The chain carries TRBV20-1 and TRBJ2-5; 15 nucleotides align to TRBD2. Germline V gives CDR1 DFQATT, CDR2 SNEGSKA (reference sequence). CDR3 size: 14 residues. Trimming took 5 bases from V and 10 from J; bases not matched to a gene: 8. The CDR3 DNA sequence: TGCAGTGCTCTGGGACTAGCGGGAGGAAAGGTCCAGTACTTC. Protein sequence: CSALGLAGGKVQYF.

The rearrangement links TRBV20-1 to TRBJ2-7; 11 bases align to TRBD1. Germline V gene sequence: CDR1 DFQATT, CDR2 SNEGSKA (reference sequence). The V segment lost 3 bases and the J segment 3 bases; nucleotides outside the gene matches: 7. This CDR3 has 15 amino acids. CDR3 sequence (DNA): TGCAGTGCTAGTCCCCTTGGGACAGGGGGCTACGAGCAGTACTTC. This sequence encodes CSASPLGTGGYEQYF.

This clonotype was observed a handful of times. This chain connects TRBV20-1 to TRBJ1-4; 10 bases line up with TRBD1. Germline loops: CDR1 DFQATT, CDR2 SNEGSKA (reference sequence). The CDR3 sequence is 16 residues long. V shed 6 bases, J shed 4 bases, and the junction held 11 bases outside the gene matches. The CDR3 bases are TGCAGTGCCCTTGACAGGGACAGGGGCCGTAATGAAAAACTGTTTTTT. It yields the protein CSALDRDRGRNEKLFF.

The chain joins TRBV6-5 to TRBJ2-2, with D possibly being TRBD2 (7 bases). The CDR3 loop spans 16 amino acids. Germline CDR1 reads MNHEY; CDR2 reads SVGAGI. V was trimmed by 0 bases and J by 0 bases, leaving 8 bases between them. CDR3 in DNA: TGTGCCAGCAGTTACTCGGGGGGGCCGAACACCGGGGAGCTGTTTTTT. Amino acid sequence: CASSYSGGPNTGELFF.

In the case of this clonotype: The limits of the CDR3 on the DNA are not certain, so only TCRdb's listed CDR3 is given. The rearrangement links TRBV4-1 to TRBJ2-1; the table assigns TRBD1, which was not confirmed against the DNA. Germline CDR1 and CDR2: MGHRA and YSYEKL. The CDR3 region is 21 residues in length, termini included. The CDR3 here is CASSQRFGPGASGRALNEQFF.

In this sample, this clonotype turned up many times. The chain has TRBV4-2 and TRBJ2-3, with D perhaps TRBD2 (6 bases). Trimming shortened V by 8 bases and J by 0 bases, and 18 bases separated the two germline ends. Germline V CDR1 and CDR2: LGHNA, YNFKEQ. This CDR3 is built from 16 residues. The CDR3 nucleotides read TGTGCCAGCGGAGAGCGGGCCCACTCTAGCACAGATACGCAGTATTTT. Its protein product is CASGERAHSSTDTQYF.

This clonotype was recorded a few times. The chain carries TRBV27 and TRBJ2-3; 15 bases line up with TRBD2. The J segment lost 3 bases and the V segment lost 3 bases, leaving 7 bases of the junction unmatched. The CDR3 runs 18 residues. Germline V CDR1 and CDR2: MNHEY, SMNVEV (reference sequence). The CDR3, as DNA: TGTGCCAGCAGTTTGGGACTAGCGGGAGGTTGGCGGACAGATACGCAGTATTTT. Its protein is CASSLGLAGGWRTDTQYF.

This clonotype has just a few counts. The rearrangement uses TRBV15 and TRBJ2-2; possibly TRBD2 for D (6 bases). V dropped 8 bases and J dropped 4 bases, with 17 bases sitting between them. CDR1 and CDR2 (germline): LNHNV, YYDKDF (reference sequence). The CDR3 runs to 15 residues. Written as DNA, the CDR3 is TGTGCCACCCCCCGAGAGGGACTGACCACCGGGGAGCTGTTTTTT. It translates to CATPREGLTTGELFF. The full variable domain, in which reference TRBV15 and TRBJ2-2 provide the parts outside the CDR3, is DAMVIQNPRYQVTQFGKPVTLSCSQTLNHNVMYWYQQKSSQAPKLLFHYYDKDFNNEADTPDNFQSRRPNTSFCFLDIRSPGLGDTAMYLCATPREGLTTGELFFGEGSRLTVL.

This clonotype was seen more than once but under ten times. V gene TRBV29-1 combines with J gene TRBJ2-2; D is possibly TRBD1 (6 bases). Deletions cut 1 base from V and 5 bases from J, with 17 bases between. This CDR3 has 16 residues. Germline values: CDR1 SQVTM, CDR2 ANQGSEA. In DNA, the CDR3 is TGCAGCGTTGAAGGCCTAGAAGGGGGACAAACCGGGGAGCTGTTTTTT. This codes for CSVEGLEGGQTGELFF.

This clonotype was seen a few times. The V gene is TRBV25-1, the J gene TRBJ2-1, with D possibly being TRBD1 (6 bases). The V gene lost 6 bases and the J gene lost 5 bases, with 11 bases spanning the gap. CDR3 length: 13 residues. CDR1 MGHDK and CDR2 SYGVNS come from the germline V gene. CDR3 DNA sequence: TGTGCCAGCAGGCAGGGGTCGGACAATGAGCAGTTCTTC. It encodes CASRQGSDNEQFF.

This clonotype has only a few counts. The chain has TRBV5-1 and TRBJ2-2; D could derive from TRBD1 or TRBD2 (5 bases each). The V gene's germline CDR1 is SGHRS and CDR2 YFSETQ. This CDR3 spans 16 amino acids. Trimming pared 1 base from V and 4 bases from J, leaving 14 bases between. Here the CDR3 DNA reads TGCGCCAGCAGCTTGTGGGGGACCGATGCCACCGGGGAGCTGTTTTTT. It is translated as CASSLWGTDATGELFF.

This clonotype has a count of ten or more. The V gene is TRBV29-1, the J gene TRBJ2-7; tentatively, D is TRBD1 (6 bases). The V and J ends lost 2 bases and 1 base respectively, with 12 bases between them. The V gene's germline CDR1 is SQVTM and CDR2 ANQGSEA. The CDR3 spans 14 residues. The CDR3 here is CSVEWGQGSYEQYF. The CDR3 DNA reads as TGCAGCGTTGAATGGGGGCAGGGATCCTACGAGCAGTACTTC.

Here the CDR3 DNA reads TGTGCCACCAGTGATTCCCGCGGGACGAGGGGACGTAACACCGGGGAGCTGTTTTTT. Translated: CATSDSRGTRGRNTGELFF. V is TRBV24-1 and J is TRBJ2-2, with D perhaps TRBD2 (6 bases). The CDR3 has 19 amino acids. Per germline, CDR1 KGHDR and CDR2 SFDVKD. V was trimmed by 2 bases and J by 2 bases, leaving 20 bases between them.

This clonotype was seen a handful of times. The chain links TRBV20-1 to TRBJ1-5; 7 nucleotides align to TRBD1. CDR1 is DFQATT and CDR2 is SNEGSKA in the germline V gene (reference sequence). This CDR3 has 15 residues. The J segment lost 0 bases and the V segment lost 2 bases, leaving 4 bases of the junction unmatched. The CDR3, as DNA: TGCAGTGCTAGATTGGACAGGTTTAGCAATCAGCCCCAGCATTTT. Encoded protein: CSARLDRFSNQPQHF.

The V and J genes are TRBV6-2 or TRBV6-3 and TRBJ1-2; 9 bases align to TRBD1. Germline CDR1 and CDR2: MNHEY and SVGEGT. V shed 8 bases and J 7 bases; nucleotides not matched to a gene: 8. This CDR3 is 13 amino acids long. In nucleotides, the CDR3 is TGTGCCAGCCTTACAGGGGGCGCGAGTGGCTACACCTTC. This gives the protein CASLTGGASGYTF.

As for this clonotype: Germline and junction disagree at one end, which may indicate a read error. This chain links TRBV7-2 with TRBJ2-1; D is perhaps TRBD1 (5 bases). The CDR3 totals 11 residues. Per germline, CDR1 SGHTA and CDR2 FQGNSA. This CDR3 reads CASSFQDKLLF. In DNA form, the CDR3 reads TGTGCCAGCAGCTTTCAGGACAAACTGCTCTTC.

This chain connects TRBV12-3 or TRBV12-4 to TRBJ2-1; 11 bases agree with TRBD2. The CDR3 runs 16 residues. V was clipped by 5 bases and J by 9 bases; unmatched bases: 12. DNA of the CDR3: TGTGCCAGCAGTCCACTACTAGCGGGGGCGGCCGTTGAGCAGTTCTTC. Translating it yields CASSPLLAGAAVEQFF.

This clonotype has only a few counts. The rearrangement links TRBV28 to TRBJ1-5; no clear D gene. The ends were cut back, 8 bases at V and 9 bases at J, with 14 bases in the middle. The CDR3 totals 12 residues. Germline V gene data show CDR1 as MDHEN and CDR2 as SYDVKM. CDR3 amino acids: CASLNGNRPQHF. In DNA form, the CDR3 reads TGTGCCAGCCTAAACGGCAACCGGCCCCAGCATTTT.